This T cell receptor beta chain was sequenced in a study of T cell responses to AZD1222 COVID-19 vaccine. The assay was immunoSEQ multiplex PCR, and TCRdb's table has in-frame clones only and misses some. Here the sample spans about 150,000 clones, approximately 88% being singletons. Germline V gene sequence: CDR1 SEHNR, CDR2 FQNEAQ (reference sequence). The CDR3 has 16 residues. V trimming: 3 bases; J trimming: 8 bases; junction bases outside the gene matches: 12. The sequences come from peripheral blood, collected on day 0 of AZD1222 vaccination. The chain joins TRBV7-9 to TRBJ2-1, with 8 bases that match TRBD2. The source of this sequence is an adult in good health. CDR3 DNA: TGTGCCAGCAGCTTCCCGGAGCCGGGGGGGCCCGATGAGCAGTTCTTC. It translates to CASSFPEPGGPDEQFF.